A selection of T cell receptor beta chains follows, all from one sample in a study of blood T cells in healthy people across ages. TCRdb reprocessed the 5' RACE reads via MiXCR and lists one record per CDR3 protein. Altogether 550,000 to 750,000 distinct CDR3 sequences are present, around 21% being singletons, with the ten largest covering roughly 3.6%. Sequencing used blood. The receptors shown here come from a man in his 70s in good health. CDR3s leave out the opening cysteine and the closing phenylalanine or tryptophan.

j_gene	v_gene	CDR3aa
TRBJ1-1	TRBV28	ASTSRGLGAF
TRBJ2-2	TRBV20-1	SARVMEAGELF
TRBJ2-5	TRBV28	ASSWGTGSVRARETQY
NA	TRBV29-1	SAGVSGRAHEQY
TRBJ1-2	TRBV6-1	ASTNGGGTYGYT
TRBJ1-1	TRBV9	ASSVFSTVVGTEAF
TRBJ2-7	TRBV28	ASSRGLAGASYEQY
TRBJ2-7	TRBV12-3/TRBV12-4	ASSYYAPEQY
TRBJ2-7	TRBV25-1	ASSGRLIPYEQY
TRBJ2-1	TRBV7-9	ASREGLAAPNEQF
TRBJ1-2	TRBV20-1	SARVRVGREVDGYT
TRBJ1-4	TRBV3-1	AGSQVGTGGNEKLF
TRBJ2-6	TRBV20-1	SAITGSSGANVLT
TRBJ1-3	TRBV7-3	AGSLTGGVRNTIY
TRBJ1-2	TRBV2	ASSESTVKTT
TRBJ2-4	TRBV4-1	ASSRGGSGDIQY
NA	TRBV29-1	SVEGQRETTYNEQF
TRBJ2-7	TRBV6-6	ASSYWDRGNYEQY
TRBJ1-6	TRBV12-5	ASGLTTGGNSPLH
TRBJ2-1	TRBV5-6	ASSFRFSSYNEQF
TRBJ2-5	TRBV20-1	SAGIREETQY
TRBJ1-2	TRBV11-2	ASSLAGQGLRGYT
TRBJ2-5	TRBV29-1	SVAQGQETQY
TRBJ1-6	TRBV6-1	ASSPGTPSGNSPLH
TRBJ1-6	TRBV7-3	ASSLKPGISPLH
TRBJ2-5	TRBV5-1	ASSSTPKETQY
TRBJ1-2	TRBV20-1	SASPGQDYGYT
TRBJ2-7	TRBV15	ATSRGASGILDEQY
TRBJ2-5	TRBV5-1	ASSAAGQETQY
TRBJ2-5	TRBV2	ASSADRVATQY
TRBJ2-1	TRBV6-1	ASRPGQGAIDEQF
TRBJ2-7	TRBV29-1	SVAKTRGHEQY
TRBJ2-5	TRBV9	ASSTGVGETQY
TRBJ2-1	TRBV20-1	SARDPSHEQF
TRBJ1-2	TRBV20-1	SARYKGNYGYT
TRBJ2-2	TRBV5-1	VSRAPGTGELF
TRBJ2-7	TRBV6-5	ASSYDRGSTYEQY
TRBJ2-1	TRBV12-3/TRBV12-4	ASGRREVGEQF
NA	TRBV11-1	ASSPRGASGNNEQF
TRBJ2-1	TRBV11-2	ASSFGGGLPPS
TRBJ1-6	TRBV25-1	ASSESSGGGNSSLH
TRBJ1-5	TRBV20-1	SARALNHGRNQPQH
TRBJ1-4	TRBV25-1	ASSEGGGGEKLF
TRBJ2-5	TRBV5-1	ASSLGFSGEGQY
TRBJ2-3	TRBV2	ASSEALRRDTQY
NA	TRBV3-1	ASSQRQGSYQETQY
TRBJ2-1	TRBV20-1	SARATGIDNEQF
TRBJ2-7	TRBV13	ASSLGWTEASYEQY
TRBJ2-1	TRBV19	ASSRTGFGEQF